This TCR beta chain was sequenced in a study of CD8+ T cells in alopecia areata (dated by TCRdb to the late 2010s). Regarding the complete study: The treated patients, all with moderate-to-severe alopecia areata, were enrolled in an open-label pilot trial of oral tofacitinib given at 5 to 10 mg twice daily. Tofacitinib-treated patients had biopsies at baseline and at 4 and 24 weeks of treatment, with a later scalp biopsy in several patients. Tofacitinib was given for 6 to 18 months, followed by 6 months of follow-up off drug to assess delayed response and recurrence. TCRbeta CDR3 regions were amplified by immunoSEQ multiplex PCR with 35 Vbeta forward and 13 Jbeta reverse primers. RNA was extracted with the PAXgene miRNA kit for fixed scalp, the miRNeasy kit for PBMCs, and the RNeasy kit for mouse skin. Human TCRbeta sequencing covered scalp tissue and sorted CD4+ and CD8+ peripheral blood T cells from patchy and totalis/universalis alopecia areata patients and healthy controls. High-throughput TCRbeta sequencing was used to examine T cell clonal expansion in alopecia areata in both the C3H/HeJ mouse model and human patients. Clonality in the scalp was compared among normal scalp (n=4), patchy alopecia areata scalp (n=8), and alopecia totalis/universalis scalp (n=8).

Libraries were prepared through the immunoSEQ multiplex PCR assay. For TCR sequencing, RNA was extracted from every sample and reverse transcribed into cDNA to serve as template. First-strand cDNA was synthesized using SuperScript III with a 2:1 mix of oligo-dT and random hexamers. A synthetic immune receptor repertoire was used to measure amplification bias, and any remaining bias was corrected computationally. For the original study's pipeline: After raw reads were preprocessed to remove errors, the CDR3 was defined following IMGT conventions as running from the conserved cysteine to phenylalanine. To get clonality, Shannon entropy was normalized by log2 of the number of productive unique TCRs and the result was subtracted from 1. Whether scalp clones were CD4 or CD8 was inferred by matching scalp TCRbeta sequences against CD4 and CD8 repertoires sorted from blood. What TCRdb holds here is the immuneACCESS table cut down to in-frame rearrangements. Part of the clones is not present; checked against another copy, under half of the missing clones reflect an unresolved V gene, and the others are unexplained. V, J and clone size derive from that table, while D and trimming were established from the DNA sequence. In this sample the table shows 200,000 to 250,000 clones, 50% to 60% of which occur a single time. The top ten hold over 0.4% of the sample.

Study-level results and caveats: Compared with normal scalp, lesional scalp, particularly in alopecia totalis/universalis, had higher clonality and more expanded CD8+ clones, which suggests antigenic drive. Unlike mouse skin, which is dominated by gammadelta T cells, normal human skin has resident alphabeta T cells that are also sequenced, and this complicates analysis of the scalp TCR repertoire. TCR sequences shared between patients were less clear than in mice, possibly partly because of HLA diversity in the patient population.

Taken with the paper, the label for time point translates to: baseline before oral tofacitinib. From alopecia areata patients, peripheral blood was collected along with lesional scalp punch biopsies. After PBMCs were isolated by density centrifugation and stained for CD3, CD4 and CD8, a FACSAria was used to sort CD4+ and CD8+ T cells. V is clipped by 2 bases and J by 8 bases, and the sequence between their germline boundaries is 12 bases long. The CDR3 contains 13 residues, cysteine and phenylalanine counted. Of all the DNA, just the CDR3 is kept, 39 bases in frame from base 1. In the germline V gene (reference sequence), CDR1 corresponds to MNHEY and CDR2 to SMNVEV. To note about this clone: It has no known antigen specificity. One base away there is no much larger clone; base qualities are not given.

The chain uses TRBV27 and TRBJ1-2; TRBD1 is a weak D gene call, 6 bases matching. This TCR was recovered from a human donor with alopecia areata. This specimen consisted of CD4+ T cells sorted from blood, obtained at week 0. The nucleotide sequence is given as TGTGCCAGCAGTTTAGACAGGAGGGGAGGCTACACCTTC. It encodes CASSLDRRGGYTF.